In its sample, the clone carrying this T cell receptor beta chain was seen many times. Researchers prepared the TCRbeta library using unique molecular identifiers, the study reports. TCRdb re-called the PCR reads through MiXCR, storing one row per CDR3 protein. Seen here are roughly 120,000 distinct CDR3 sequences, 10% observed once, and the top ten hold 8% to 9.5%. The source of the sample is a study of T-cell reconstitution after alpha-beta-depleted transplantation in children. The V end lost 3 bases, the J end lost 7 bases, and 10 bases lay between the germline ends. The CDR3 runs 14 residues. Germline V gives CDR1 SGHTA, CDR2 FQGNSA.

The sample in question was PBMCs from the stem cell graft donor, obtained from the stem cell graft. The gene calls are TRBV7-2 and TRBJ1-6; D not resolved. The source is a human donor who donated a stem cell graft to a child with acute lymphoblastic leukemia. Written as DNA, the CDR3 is TGTGCCAGCAGCTTGGTCTTTGGGAATTCACCCCTCCACTTT. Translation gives CASSLVFGNSPLHF.